The clone carrying this T cell receptor (beta chain) has only a few counts. Building of the TCR beta libraries involved iRepertoire HTBI primers and Arm-PCR of CDR3 regions. TCRdb reanalysed the multiplex PCR reads using MiXCR and keeps one entry per CDR3 protein. Of roughly 360,000 distinct CDR3 sequences in the sample, about 11% were seen once. The sample belongs to a study of regulatory T cells in long-lasting Graves disease. The CDR3 extends over 12 amino acids. Unmatched junction bases numbered 1, after V lost 3 bases and J lost 2 bases. The germline CDR1 and CDR2 sequences are DFQATT and SNEGSKA (reference sequence). The time point here: newly diagnosed GD, antithyroid drugs for less than 3 months. RNA extracted from PBMCs served as the sequencing template. This sample also appeared in a second study, on T cells in Graves' hyperthyroidism and ophthalmopathy.

The rearrangement uses TRBV20-1 and TRBJ2-7; 7 nucleotides line up with TRBD2. The starting material was peripheral blood mononuclear cells (PBMCs), obtained at new diagnosis, from a patient treated with antithyroid drugs. This clonotype was obtained from a woman aged 18 to 35 with Graves disease. CDR3 loop: CSARTSTYEQYF. In DNA, the CDR3 is TGCAGTGCTAGGACTAGCACCTACGAGCAGTACTTC.